The table lists the clone carrying this T cell receptor beta chain with many counts. The antigen remains undetermined. The data were obtained in a study of T-cell memory formation after mild COVID-19. Turning to the study itself: The study found TCR clusters largely donor specific.

TCRdb ran MiXCR on the 5' RACE reads and lists one entry per CDR3 protein. The table shows 130,000 to 150,000 distinct CDR3 sequences, with about 5.7% occurring only once. Trimming removed 4 bases from V and 3 bases from J, with 13 bases in between. The CDR3 contains 15 residues. CDR1 KGHDR and CDR2 SFDVKD come from the germline V gene. Overall study results and limits: In pre-infection memory, a portion of responding clones appeared, which suggested that cross-reactive memory joined. Clones that contracted from day 15 to 85 were balanced CD4/CD8, while later expanders leaned CD4+.

The chain recombines TRBV24-1 with TRBJ2-3; tentatively, D is TRBD1 (7 bases). This sequence was found in an adult woman who had mild COVID-19 (a few samples of this study predate the infection). Cell type and time point are not known. Source material: PBMCs or a T cell subset sorted from them (not recorded which). CDR3 protein: CATSESGGPTDTQYF. The CDR3, as DNA: TGTGCCACCAGTGAATCAGGGGGGCCGACAGATACGCAGTATTTT.